Sequencing of this TCR beta chain was carried out in a study of blood T cell repertoires in COVID-19. Study-wide background: Both acute and convalescent COVID-19 samples were obtained from the United States, Italy and Spain. T cells, B-cell-depleted T cells, or PBMCs supplied cDNA or gDNA.

Original methodology: Amplification from reference gene primers served as the basis for estimated nucleated cell counts. Libraries were prepared by immunoSEQ multiplex PCR; TCRdb keeps only in-frame clonotypes and omits some of them. The DNA was the basis for D and trimming; V, J and clone size are from that table. The sample has under 150,000 clones; 70% to 90% are singletons. In germline, CDR1 is MNHEY, CDR2 SVGAGI. With 2 bases clipped from V and 6 bases from J, the junction kept 7 bases outside the gene matches. The CDR3 covers 15 residues. This receptor was obtained from a woman between 50 and 59 years old with acute or convalescent COVID-19. Specimen: peripheral blood. The rearrangement joins TRBV6-5 to TRBJ2-3; 8 bases match TRBD2. This chain's CDR3 is CASSYAAGGKDTQYF. For the CDR3, the DNA is TGTGCCAGCAGTTACGCTGCGGGGGGAAAGGATACGCAGTATTTT.